The next 7 T cell receptor beta chains were all read from a single sample in a study of shared clonotypes between healthy human individuals. Measured with immunoSEQ multiplex PCR; TCRdb has only the in-frame clones, and not every one. The sample yields more than 2 million clones, approximately 94% seen once. Positive CCR7 selection of CD45RO-negative cells yielded the naive CD8 cells, and terminally differentiated effector memory CD45RA+ cells were excluded. The material sequenced was naive CD8+ T cells sorted from blood. The receptors shown here come from a young man in good health.

Comments on this clone: This sample includes further DNA sequences coding for the same CDR3. V usage is TRBV29-1 and J usage is TRBJ1-1; D is ambiguous. The CDR3 runs 12 residues. V was clipped by 4 bases and J by 4 bases, with 10 bases between them. Looked up from germline, CDR1 is SQVTM and CDR2 is ANQGSEA. The CDR3 protein is CSVVGGSTEAFF. The CDR3, as DNA: TGCAGCGTTGTGGGAGGGTCCACTGAAGCTTTCTTT.

This chain uses TRBV29-1 with TRBJ2-2, with no clear D. This CDR3 comprises 12 residues. V shed 5 bases and J shed 7 bases, with 11 bases lying between them. Germline V gives CDR1 SQVTM, CDR2 ANQGSEA. The CDR3 DNA reads as TGCAGCGTTAGATTTGGGGACGGGGAGCTGTTTTTT. Residues: CSVRFGDGELFF.

The chain combines TRBV6-6 with TRBJ2-7, with a weak D call TRBD2 (5 bases). V was clipped by 2 bases and J by 0 bases, with 11 bases between them. Germline V gene lookup returns CDR1 MNHNY and CDR2 SVGAGI (reference sequence). The CDR3 runs to 15 residues. CDR3: CASSYPGTSSYEQYF. The CDR3 DNA sequence: TGTGCCAGCAGTTACCCGGGAACAAGCTCCTACGAGCAGTACTTC.

This chain uses TRBV7-8 with TRBJ2-3; 11 nucleotides match TRBD2. The CDR3 totals 16 residues. The J segment lost 3 bases and the V segment lost 3 bases, leaving 5 bases of the junction unmatched. The V gene's germline CDR1 is SGHVS and CDR2 FQNEAQ. The CDR3 here is CASSFPLAGVTDTQYF. CDR3 in DNA: TGTGCCAGCAGCTTCCCACTAGCGGGGGTGACAGATACGCAGTATTTT.

This clone was seen just once. The genes are TRBV6-4 and TRBJ1-2; D perhaps matches TRBD1 (5 bases). V lost 6 bases and J lost 4, with 21 bases in between. The germline V gene encodes CDR1 MRHNA and CDR2 SNTAGT. This CDR3 has 16 residues. CDR3 sequence reads: CASRLLPIDSPYGYTF. The CDR3 coding sequence is TGTGCCAGCAGACTGTTACCGATTGACAGTCCCTATGGCTACACCTTC.

Concerning this clone: Other DNA sequences from this sample encode an identical CDR3 as well. The chain combines TRBV10-3 with TRBJ2-1; no clear D. This CDR3 spans 11 amino acids. V was cut by 0 bases and J by 9 bases, with 3 bases left in between. CDR1 is ENHRY, CDR2 SYGVKD, per germline. CDR3 nucleotide sequence: TGTGCCATCAGTGAGTCCCGTGAGCAGTTCTTC. It is translated as CAISESREQFF.

Worth noting for this clone: This sample includes further DNA sequences coding for the same CDR3. DNA for the CDR3: TGTGCCAGCAGCTTGGTGGGGAGCACAGATACGCAGTATTTT. This encodes CASSLVGSTDTQYF. The J gene is TRBJ2-3, the V gene TRBV7-9; no firm D call. The CDR3 spans 14 residues. Germline V CDR1 and CDR2: SEHNR, FQNEAQ (reference sequence). Trimming left V 3 bases short and J 0 bases short, with 7 bases between.